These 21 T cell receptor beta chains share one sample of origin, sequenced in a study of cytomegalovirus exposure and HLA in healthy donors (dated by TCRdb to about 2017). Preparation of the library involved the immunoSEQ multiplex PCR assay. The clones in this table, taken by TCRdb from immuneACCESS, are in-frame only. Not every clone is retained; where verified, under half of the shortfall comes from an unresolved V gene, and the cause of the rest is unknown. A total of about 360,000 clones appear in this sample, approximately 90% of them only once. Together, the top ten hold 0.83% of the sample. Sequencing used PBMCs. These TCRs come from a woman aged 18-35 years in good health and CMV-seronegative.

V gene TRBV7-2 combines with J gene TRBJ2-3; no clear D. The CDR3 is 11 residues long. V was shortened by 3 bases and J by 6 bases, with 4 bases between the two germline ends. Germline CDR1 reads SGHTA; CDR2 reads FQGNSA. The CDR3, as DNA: TGTGCCAGCAGCTTCGTTGATACGCAGTATTTT. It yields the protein CASSFVDTQYF.

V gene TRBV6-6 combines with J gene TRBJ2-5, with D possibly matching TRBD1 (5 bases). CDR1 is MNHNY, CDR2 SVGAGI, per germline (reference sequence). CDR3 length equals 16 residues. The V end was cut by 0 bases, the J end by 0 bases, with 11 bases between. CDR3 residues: CASSYSTPGYQETQYF. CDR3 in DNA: TGTGCCAGCAGTTACTCCACCCCAGGGTACCAAGAGACCCAGTACTTC.

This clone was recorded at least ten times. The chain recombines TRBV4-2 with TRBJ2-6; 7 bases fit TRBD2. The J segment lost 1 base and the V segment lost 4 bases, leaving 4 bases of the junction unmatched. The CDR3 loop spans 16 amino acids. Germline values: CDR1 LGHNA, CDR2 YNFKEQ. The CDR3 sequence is CASSRGGSSGANVLTF. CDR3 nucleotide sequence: TGTGCCAGCAGCCGCGGCGGGAGTTCTGGGGCCAACGTCCTGACTTTC.

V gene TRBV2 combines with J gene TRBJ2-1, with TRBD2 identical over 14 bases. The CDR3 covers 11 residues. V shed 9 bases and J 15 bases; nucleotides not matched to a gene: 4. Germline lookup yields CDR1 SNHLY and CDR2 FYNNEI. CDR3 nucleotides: TGTGCCAGTGGGACTAGCGGGAGATCGTTCTTC. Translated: CASGTSGRSFF. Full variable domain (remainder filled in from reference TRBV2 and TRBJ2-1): EPEVTQTPSHQVTQMGQEVILRCVPISNHLYFYWYRQILGQKVEFLVSFYNNEISEKSEIFDDQFSVERPDGSNFTLKIRSTKLEDSAMYFCASGTSGRSFFGPGTRLTVL.

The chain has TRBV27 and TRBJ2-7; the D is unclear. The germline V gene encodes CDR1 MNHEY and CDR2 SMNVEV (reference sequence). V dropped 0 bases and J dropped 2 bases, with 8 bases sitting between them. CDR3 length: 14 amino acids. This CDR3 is CASSLSFPPYEQYF. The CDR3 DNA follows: TGTGCCAGCAGTTTATCTTTTCCTCCCTACGAGCAGTACTTC.

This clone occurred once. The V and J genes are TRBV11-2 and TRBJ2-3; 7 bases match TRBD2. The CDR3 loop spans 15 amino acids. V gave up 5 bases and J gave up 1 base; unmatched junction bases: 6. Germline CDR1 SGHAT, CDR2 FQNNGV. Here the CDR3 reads CASSRSGAGTDTQYF. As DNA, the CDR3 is TGTGCCAGCAGCCGAAGCGGGGCCGGCACAGATACGCAGTATTTT.

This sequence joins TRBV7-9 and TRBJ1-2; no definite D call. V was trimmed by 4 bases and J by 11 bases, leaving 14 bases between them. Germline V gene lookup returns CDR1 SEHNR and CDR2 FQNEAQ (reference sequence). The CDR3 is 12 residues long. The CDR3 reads CASSSEGGLYTF. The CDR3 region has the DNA TGTGCCAGCAGCTCCGAGGGAGGGCTTTACACCTTC.

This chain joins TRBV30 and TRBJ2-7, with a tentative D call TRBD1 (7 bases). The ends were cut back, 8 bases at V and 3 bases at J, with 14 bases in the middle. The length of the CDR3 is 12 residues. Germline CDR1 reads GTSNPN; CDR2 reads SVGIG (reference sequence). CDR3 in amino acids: CAVQGGGYEQYF. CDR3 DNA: TGTGCCGTCCAGGGGGGCGGCTACGAGCAGTACTTC.

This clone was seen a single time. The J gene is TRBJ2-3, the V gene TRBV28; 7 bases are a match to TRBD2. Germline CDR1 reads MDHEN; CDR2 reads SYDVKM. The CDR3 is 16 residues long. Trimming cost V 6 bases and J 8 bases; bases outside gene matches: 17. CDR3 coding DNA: TGTGCCAGCAGCCCCTCGGGGGGTCCTACCCGGGGTACGCAGTATTTT. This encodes CASSPSGGPTRGTQYF.

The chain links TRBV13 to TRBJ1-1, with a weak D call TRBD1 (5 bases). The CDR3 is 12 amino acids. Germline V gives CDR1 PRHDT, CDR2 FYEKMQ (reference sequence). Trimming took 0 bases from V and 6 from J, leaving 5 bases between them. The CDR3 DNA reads TGTGCCAGCAGCTTAGGGGGGCCTGAAGCTTTCTTT. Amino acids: CASSLGGPEAFF.

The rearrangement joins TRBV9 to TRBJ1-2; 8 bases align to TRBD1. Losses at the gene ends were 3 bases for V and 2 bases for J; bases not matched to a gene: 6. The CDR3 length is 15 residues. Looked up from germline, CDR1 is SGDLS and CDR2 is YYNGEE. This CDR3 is CASSGPWDRNYGYTF. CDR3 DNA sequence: TGTGCCAGCAGCGGTCCTTGGGACAGGAACTATGGCTACACCTTC.

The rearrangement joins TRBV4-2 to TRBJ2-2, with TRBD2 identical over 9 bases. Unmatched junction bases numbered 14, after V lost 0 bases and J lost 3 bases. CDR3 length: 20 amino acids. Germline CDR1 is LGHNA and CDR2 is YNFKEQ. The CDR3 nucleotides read TGTGCCAGCAGCCAAGATGTTCTCCTAGCGGGGTCGGAGCACACCGGGGAGCTGTTTTTT. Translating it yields CASSQDVLLAGSEHTGELFF.

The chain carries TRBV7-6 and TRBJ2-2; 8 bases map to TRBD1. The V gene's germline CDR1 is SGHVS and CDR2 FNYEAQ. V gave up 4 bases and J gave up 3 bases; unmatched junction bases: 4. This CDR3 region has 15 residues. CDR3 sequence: CASSWDRIDTGELFF. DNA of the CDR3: TGTGCCAGCAGCTGGGACAGGATAGACACCGGGGAGCTGTTTTTT.

The CDR3 reads CASSQDWGGTSPLHF. CDR3 bases: TGTGCCAGCAGCCAAGATTGGGGGGGTACGTCACCCCTCCACTTT. V gene TRBV14 combines with J gene TRBJ1-6, with a possible D match to TRBD1 (5 bases). The CDR3 loop spans 15 amino acids. V was clipped by 0 bases and J by 10 bases, with 13 bases between them. Germline V gene data show CDR1 as SGHDN and CDR2 as FVKESK. Full variable domain (outside the CDR3, taken from reference TRBV14 and TRBJ1-6): EAGVTQFPSHSVIEKGQTVTLRCDPISGHDNLYWYRRVMGKEIKFLLHFVKESKQDESGMPNNRFLAERTGGTYSTLKVQPAELEDSGVYFCASSQDWGGTSPLHFGNGTRLTVT.

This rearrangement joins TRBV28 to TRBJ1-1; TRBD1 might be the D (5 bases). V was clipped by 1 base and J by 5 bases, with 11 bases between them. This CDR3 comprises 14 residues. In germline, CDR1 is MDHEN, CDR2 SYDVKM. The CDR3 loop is CASSLSGRVTEAFF. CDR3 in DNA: TGTGCCAGCAGTTTATCAGGCAGGGTGACTGAAGCTTTCTTT.

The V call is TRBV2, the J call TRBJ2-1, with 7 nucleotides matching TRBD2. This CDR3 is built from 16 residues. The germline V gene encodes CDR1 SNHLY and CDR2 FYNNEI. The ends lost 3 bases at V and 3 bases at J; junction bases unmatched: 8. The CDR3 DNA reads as TGTGCCAGCAGTGATAGAAGCGGGACTCTCTACAATGAGCAGTTCTTC. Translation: CASSDRSGTLYNEQFF.

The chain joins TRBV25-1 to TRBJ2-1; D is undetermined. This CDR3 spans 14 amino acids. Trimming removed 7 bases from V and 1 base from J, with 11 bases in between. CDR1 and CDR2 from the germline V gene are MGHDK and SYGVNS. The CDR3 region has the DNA TGTGCCAGCACCCCAGGTGGATCCTACAATGAGCAGTTCTTC. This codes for CASTPGGSYNEQFF.

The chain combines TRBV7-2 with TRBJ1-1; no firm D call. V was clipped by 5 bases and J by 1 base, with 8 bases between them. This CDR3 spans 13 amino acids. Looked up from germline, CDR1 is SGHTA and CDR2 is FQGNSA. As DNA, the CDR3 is TGTGCCAGCAGCACATACAGGAACACTGAAGCTTTCTTT. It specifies CASSTYRNTEAFF.

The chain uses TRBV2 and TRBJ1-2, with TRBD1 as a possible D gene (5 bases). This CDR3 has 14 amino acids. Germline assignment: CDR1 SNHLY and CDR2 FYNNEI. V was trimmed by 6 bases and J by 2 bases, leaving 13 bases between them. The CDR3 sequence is CASSFLNRNYGYTF. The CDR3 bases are TGTGCCAGCAGCTTCCTTAACAGGAACTATGGCTACACCTTC. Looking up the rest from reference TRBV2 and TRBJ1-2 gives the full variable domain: EPEVTQTPSHQVTQMGQEVILRCVPISNHLYFYWYRQILGQKVEFLVSFYNNEISEKSEIFDDQFSVERPDGSNFTLKIRSTKLEDSAMYFCASSFLNRNYGYTFGSGTRLTVV.

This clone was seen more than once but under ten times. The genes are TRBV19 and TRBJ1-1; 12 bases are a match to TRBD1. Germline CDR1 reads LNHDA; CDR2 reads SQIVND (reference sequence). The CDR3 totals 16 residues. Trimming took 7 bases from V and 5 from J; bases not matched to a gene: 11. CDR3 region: CASTVGQGARGTEAFF. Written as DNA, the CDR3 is TGTGCCAGTACTGTGGGACAGGGGGCAAGGGGAACTGAAGCTTTCTTT.

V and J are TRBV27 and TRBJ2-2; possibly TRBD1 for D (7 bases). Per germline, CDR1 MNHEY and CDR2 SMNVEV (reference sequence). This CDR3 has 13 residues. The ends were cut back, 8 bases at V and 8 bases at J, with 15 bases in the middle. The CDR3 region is CASSGGQGGELFF. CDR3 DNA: TGTGCCAGCTCAGGGGGGCAGGGGGGGGAGCTGTTTTTT.